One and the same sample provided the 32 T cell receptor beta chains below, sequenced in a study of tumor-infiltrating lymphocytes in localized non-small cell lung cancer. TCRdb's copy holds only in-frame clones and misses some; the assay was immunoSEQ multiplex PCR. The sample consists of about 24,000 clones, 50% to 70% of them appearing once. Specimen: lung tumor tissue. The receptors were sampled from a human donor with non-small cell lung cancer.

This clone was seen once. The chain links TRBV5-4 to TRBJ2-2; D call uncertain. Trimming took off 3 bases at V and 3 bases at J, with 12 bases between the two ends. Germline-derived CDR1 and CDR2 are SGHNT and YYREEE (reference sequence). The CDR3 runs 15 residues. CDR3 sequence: CASSYPGHYTGELFF. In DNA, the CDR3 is TGTGCCAGCAGCTATCCGGGTCATTACACCGGGGAGCTGTTTTTT.

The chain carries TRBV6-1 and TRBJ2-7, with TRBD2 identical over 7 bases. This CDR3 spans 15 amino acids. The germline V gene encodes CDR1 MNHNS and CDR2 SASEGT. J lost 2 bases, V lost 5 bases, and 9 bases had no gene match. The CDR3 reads CASSQISGTPYEQYF. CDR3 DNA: TGTGCCAGCAGTCAGATAAGCGGGACCCCCTACGAGCAGTACTTC.

Written as DNA, the CDR3 is TGCGCCAGCAGCCCGAGCGGGCGGAACCAAGAGACCCAGTACTTC. Protein sequence: CASSPSGRNQETQYF. The J gene is TRBJ2-5, the V gene TRBV5-1, with D tentatively TRBD2 (6 bases). Germline V gives CDR1 SGHRS, CDR2 YFSETQ. The CDR3 sequence is 15 residues long. V was pared by 4 bases and J by 0 bases, with 13 bases between.

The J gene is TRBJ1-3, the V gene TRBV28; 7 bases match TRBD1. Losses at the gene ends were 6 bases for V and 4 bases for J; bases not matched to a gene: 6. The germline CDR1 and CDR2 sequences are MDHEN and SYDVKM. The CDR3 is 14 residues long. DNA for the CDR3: TGTGCCAGCAGCCGTGACAGGGTGGGAAACACCATATATTTT. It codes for CASSRDRVGNTIYF.

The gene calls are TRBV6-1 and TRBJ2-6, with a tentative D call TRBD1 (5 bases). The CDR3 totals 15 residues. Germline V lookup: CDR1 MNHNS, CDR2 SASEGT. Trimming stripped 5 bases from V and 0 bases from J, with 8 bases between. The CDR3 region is CASSRQSSGANVLTF. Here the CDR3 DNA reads TGTGCCAGCAGTAGACAGTCCTCTGGGGCCAACGTCCTGACTTTC.

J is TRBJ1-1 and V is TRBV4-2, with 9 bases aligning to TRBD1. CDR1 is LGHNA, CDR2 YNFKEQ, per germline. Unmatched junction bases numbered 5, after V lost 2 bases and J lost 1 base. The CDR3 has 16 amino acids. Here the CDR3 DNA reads TGTGCCAGCAGCCAAACTATGGGACAGGGGAACACTGAAGCTTTCTTT. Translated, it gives CASSQTMGQGNTEAFF.

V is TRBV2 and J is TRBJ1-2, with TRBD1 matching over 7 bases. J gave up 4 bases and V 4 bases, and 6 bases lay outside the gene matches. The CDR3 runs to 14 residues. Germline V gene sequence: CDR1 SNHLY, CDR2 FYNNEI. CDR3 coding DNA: TGTGCCAGCAGTGCTGCAGGGGGAGGCTATGGCTACACCTTC. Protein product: CASSAAGGGYGYTF. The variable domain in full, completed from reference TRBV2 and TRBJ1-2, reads EPEVTQTPSHQVTQMGQEVILRCVPISNHLYFYWYRQILGQKVEFLVSFYNNEISEKSEIFDDQFSVERPDGSNFTLKIRSTKLEDSAMYFCASSAAGGGYGYTFGSGTRLTVV.

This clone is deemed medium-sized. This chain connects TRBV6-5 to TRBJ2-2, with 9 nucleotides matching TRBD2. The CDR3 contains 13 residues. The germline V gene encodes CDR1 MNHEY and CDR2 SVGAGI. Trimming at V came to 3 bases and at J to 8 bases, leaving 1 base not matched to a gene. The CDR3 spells CASSYSGSGELFF. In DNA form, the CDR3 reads TGTGCCAGCAGTTATAGCGGGAGTGGGGAGCTGTTTTTT.

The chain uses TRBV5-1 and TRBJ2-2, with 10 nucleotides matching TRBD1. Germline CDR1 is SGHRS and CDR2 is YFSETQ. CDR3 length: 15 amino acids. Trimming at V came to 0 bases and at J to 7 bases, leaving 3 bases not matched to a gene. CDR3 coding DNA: TGCGCCAGCAGCTTGGGACAGGGGGCCAGCGGGGAGCTGTTTTTT. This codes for CASSLGQGASGELFF.

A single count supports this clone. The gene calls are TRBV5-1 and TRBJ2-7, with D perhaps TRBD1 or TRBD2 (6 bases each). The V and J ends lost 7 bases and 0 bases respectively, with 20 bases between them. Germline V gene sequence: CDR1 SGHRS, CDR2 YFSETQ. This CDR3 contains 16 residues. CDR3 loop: CASGLNQGGSSYEQYF. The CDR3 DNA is TGCGCCAGCGGATTGAATCAAGGGGGGAGCTCCTACGAGCAGTACTTC.

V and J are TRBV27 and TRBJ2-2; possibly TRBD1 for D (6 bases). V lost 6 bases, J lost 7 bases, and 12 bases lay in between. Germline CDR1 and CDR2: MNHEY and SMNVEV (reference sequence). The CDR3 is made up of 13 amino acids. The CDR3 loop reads CASRINRVGELFF. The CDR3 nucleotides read TGTGCCAGCAGGATCAACAGGGTCGGGGAGCTGTTTTTT.

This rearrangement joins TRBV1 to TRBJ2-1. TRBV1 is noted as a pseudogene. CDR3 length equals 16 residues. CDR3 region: CTSSKAGDSPYNEQFF. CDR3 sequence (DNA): TGCACCAGCAGCAAAGCCGGCGATTCCCCATACAATGAGCAGTTCTTC.

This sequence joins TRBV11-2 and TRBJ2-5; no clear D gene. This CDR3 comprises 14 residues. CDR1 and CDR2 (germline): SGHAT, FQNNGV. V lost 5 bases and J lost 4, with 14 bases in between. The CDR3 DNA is TGTGCCAGCAGCCTAGGTGGGCAATTAGAGACCCAGTACTTC. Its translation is CASSLGGQLETQYF.

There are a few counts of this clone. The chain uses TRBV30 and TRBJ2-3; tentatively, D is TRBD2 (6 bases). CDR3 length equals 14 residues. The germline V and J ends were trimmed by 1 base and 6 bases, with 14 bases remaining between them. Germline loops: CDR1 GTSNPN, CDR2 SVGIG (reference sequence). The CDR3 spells CAWSEGLATDTQYF. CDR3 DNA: TGTGCCTGGAGTGAGGGGCTAGCGACCGATACGCAGTATTTT.

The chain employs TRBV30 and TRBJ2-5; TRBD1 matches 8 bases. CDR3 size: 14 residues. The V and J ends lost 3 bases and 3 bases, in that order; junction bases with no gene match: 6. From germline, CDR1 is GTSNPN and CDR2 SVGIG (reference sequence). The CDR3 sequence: CAWRTGGTKETQYF. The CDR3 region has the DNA TGTGCCTGGAGAACAGGGGGTACCAAAGAGACCCAGTACTTC.

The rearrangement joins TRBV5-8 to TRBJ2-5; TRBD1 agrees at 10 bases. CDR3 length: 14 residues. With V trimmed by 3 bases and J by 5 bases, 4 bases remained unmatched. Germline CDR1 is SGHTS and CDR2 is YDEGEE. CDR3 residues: CASSSGDRGETQYF. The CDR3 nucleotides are TGTGCCAGCAGCTCGGGGGACAGGGGTGAGACCCAGTACTTC.

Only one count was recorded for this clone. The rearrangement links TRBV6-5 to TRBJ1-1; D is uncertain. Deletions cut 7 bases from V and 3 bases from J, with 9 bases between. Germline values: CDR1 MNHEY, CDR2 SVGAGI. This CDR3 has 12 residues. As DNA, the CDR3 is TGTGCCAGCATAACAGCTTACACTGAAGCTTTCTTT. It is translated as CASITAYTEAFF.

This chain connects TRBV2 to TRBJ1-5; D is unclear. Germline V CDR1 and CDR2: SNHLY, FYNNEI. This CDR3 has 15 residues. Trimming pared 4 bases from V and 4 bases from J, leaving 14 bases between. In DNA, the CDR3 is TGTGCCAGCAGTGCATTAGGACTGGAGAATCAGCCCCAGCATTTT. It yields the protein CASSALGLENQPQHF.

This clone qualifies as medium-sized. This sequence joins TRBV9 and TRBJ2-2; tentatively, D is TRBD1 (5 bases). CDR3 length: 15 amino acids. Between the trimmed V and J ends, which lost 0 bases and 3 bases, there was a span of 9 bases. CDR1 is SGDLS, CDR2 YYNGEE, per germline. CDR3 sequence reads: CASSVVDSYTGELFF. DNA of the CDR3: TGTGCCAGCAGCGTAGTAGACAGCTACACCGGGGAGCTGTTTTTT.

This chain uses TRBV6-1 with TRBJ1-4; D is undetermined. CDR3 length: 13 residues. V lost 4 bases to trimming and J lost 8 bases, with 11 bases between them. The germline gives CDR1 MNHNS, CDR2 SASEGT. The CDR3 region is CASSVRWEEKLFF. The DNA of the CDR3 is TGTGCCAGCAGTGTGAGATGGGAGGAAAAACTGTTTTTT.

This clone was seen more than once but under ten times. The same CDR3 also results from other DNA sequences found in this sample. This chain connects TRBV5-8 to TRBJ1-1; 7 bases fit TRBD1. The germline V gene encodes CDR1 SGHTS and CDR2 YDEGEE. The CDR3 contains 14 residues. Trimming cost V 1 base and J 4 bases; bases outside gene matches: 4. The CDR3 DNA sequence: TGTGCCAGCAGCTTGAGGGGGCTTGGCACTGAAGCTTTCTTT. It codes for CASSLRGLGTEAFF.

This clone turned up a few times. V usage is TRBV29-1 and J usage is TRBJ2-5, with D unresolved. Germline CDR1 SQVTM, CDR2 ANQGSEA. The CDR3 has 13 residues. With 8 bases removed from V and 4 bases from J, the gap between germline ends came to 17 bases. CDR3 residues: CSLRTGTTETQYF. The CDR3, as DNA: TGCAGCCTTCGGACGGGCACAACAGAGACCCAGTACTTC. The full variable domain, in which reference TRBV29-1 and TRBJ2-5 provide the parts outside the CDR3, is SAVISQKPSRDICQRGTSLTIQCQVDSQVTMMFWYRQQPGQSLTLIATANQGSEATYESGFVIDKFPISRPNLTFSTLTVSNMSPEDSSIYLCSLRTGTTETQYFGPGTRLLVL.

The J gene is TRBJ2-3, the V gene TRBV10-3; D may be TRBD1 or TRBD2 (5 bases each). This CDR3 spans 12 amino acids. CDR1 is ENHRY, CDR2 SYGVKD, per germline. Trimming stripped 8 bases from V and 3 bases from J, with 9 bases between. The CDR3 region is CAIGGGTDTQYF. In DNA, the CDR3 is TGTGCCATCGGTGGGGGTACAGATACGCAGTATTTT.

CDR3 coding DNA: TGCGCCAGCAGCATGGGAGCCCCTAGCGGGGGGCAAGAGACCCAGTACTTC. Translated: CASSMGAPSGGQETQYF. This chain uses TRBV5-1 with TRBJ2-5, with TRBD2 identical over 11 bases. Germline V CDR1 and CDR2: SGHRS, YFSETQ. With V trimmed by 4 bases and J by 2 bases, 10 bases remained unmatched. The CDR3 is 17 amino acids.

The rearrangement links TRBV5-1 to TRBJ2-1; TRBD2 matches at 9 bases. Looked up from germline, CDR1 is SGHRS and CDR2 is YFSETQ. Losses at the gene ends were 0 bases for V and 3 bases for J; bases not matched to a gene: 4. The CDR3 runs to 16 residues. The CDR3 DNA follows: TGCGCCAGCAGCTTGGTGCTAGCGGGGAGCTACAATGAGCAGTTCTTC. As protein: CASSLVLAGSYNEQFF.

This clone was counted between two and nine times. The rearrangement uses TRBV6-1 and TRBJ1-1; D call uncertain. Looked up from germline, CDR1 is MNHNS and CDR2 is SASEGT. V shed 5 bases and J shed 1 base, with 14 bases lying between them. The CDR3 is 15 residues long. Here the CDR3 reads CASSLQVVANTEAFF. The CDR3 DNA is TGTGCCAGCAGTCTTCAGGTAGTGGCGAACACTGAAGCTTTCTTT.

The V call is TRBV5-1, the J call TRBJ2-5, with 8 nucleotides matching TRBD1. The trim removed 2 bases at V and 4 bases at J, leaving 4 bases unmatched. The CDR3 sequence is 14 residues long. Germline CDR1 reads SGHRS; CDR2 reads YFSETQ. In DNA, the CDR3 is TGCGCCAGCAGCTTCCCCCAGGGGGCAGAGACCCAGTACTTC. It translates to CASSFPQGAETQYF.

As DNA, the CDR3 is TGTGCCAGCAGCCCGGGACTAGGATACAATGAGCAGTTCTTC. This encodes CASSPGLGYNEQFF. V is TRBV25-1 and J is TRBJ2-1, with 8 bases lining up with TRBD2. Germline CDR1 is MGHDK and CDR2 is SYGVNS. The CDR3 totals 14 residues. Unmatched junction bases numbered 5, after V lost 6 bases and J lost 4 bases.

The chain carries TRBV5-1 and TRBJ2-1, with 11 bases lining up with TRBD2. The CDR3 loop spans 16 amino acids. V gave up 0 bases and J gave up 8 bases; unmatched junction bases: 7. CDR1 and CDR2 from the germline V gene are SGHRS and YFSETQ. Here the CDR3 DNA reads TGCGCCAGCAGCTTGGTAATAGCGGGAGGGCTCGATGAGCAGTTCTTC. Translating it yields CASSLVIAGGLDEQFF.

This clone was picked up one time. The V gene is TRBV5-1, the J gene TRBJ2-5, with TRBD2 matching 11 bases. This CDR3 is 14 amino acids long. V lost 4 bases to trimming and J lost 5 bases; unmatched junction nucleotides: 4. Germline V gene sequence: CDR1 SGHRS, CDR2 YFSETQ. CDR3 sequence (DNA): TGCGCCAGCAGCCCGCCTAGCGGGGGGGAGACCCAGTACTTC. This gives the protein CASSPPSGGETQYF.

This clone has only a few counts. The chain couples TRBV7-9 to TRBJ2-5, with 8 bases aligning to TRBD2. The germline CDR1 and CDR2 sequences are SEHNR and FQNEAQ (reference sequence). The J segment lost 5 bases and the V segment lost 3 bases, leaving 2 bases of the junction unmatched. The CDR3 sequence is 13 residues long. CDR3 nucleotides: TGTGCCAGCAGCTTTACGGGAGGGGAGACCCAGTACTTC. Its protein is CASSFTGGETQYF.

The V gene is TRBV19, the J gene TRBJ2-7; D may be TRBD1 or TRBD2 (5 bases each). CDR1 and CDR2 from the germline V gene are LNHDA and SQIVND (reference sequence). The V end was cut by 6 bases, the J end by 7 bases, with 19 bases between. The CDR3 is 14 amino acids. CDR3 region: CASSRGDYSSEQYF. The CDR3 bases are TGTGCCAGTAGCCGGGGCGATTATTCTAGTGAGCAGTACTTC.